Presented here are 20 T cell receptor beta chains from one specimen sequenced in a study of T cell repertoires in ileal Crohn's disease. Indicated time point: neoterminal ileum biopsy at postoperative endoscopy, about 6 months after surgery. Assay used: immunoSEQ multiplex PCR; TCRdb lists only in-frame clones, some missing. This repertoire shows approximately 13,000 clones, roughly 78% found once; its top ten account for about 4.3%. What was sequenced was ileal tissue. These receptors were taken from an adult with Crohn's disease.

The chain joins TRBV30 to TRBJ2-5; 7 bases match TRBD2. CDR3 size: 13 residues. Losses at the gene ends were 0 bases for V and 5 bases for J; bases not matched to a gene: 3. Germline-derived CDR1 and CDR2 are GTSNPN and SVGIG (reference sequence). The CDR3 region has the DNA TGTGCCTGGAGTGTTGGGGAGGGGGAGACCCAGTACTTC. Encoded protein: CAWSVGEGETQYF.

The chain's CDR3 is CASSLGQGSNEKLFF. Here the CDR3 DNA reads TGCGCCAGCAGCTTGGGACAGGGAAGTAATGAAAAACTGTTTTTT. The chain carries TRBV5-1 and TRBJ1-4, with 7 bases matching TRBD1. CDR1 and CDR2 from the germline V gene are SGHRS and YFSETQ. V dropped 0 bases and J dropped 4; count of bases not matched to a gene: 3. The CDR3 is made up of 15 amino acids. Full variable domain (remainder filled in from reference TRBV5-1 and TRBJ1-4): KAGVTQTPRYLIKTRGQQVTLSCSPISGHRSVSWYQQTPGQGLQFLFEYFSETQRNKGNFPGRFSGRQFSNSRSEMNVSTLELGDSALYLCASSLGQGSNEKLFFGSGTQLSVL.

The J gene is TRBJ2-7, the V gene TRBV27; TRBD1 might be the D (6 bases). Germline values: CDR1 MNHEY, CDR2 SMNVEV (reference sequence). CDR3 length: 14 amino acids. V was shortened by 4 bases and J by 0 bases, with 10 bases between the two germline ends. CDR3 region: CASSSTGSSYEQYF. CDR3 sequence (DNA): TGTGCCAGCAGTTCAACAGGGAGCTCCTACGAGCAGTACTTC.

This clone turned up a few times. The chain couples TRBV5-6 to TRBJ1-1; 7 nucleotides agree with TRBD1. The CDR3 runs 14 residues. Germline CDR1 is SGHDT and CDR2 is YYEEEE. Trimming at V came to 0 bases and at J to 7 bases, leaving 6 bases not matched to a gene. The CDR3: CASSLGGQFLEAFF. CDR3 sequence (DNA): TGTGCCAGCAGCTTGGGGGGACAGTTTCTTGAAGCTTTCTTT.

The chain links TRBV7-8 to TRBJ2-3, with TRBD1 identical over 8 bases. V shed 3 bases, J shed 2 bases, and the junction held 7 bases outside the gene matches. This CDR3 has 16 residues. Per the germline V gene, CDR1 is SGHVS and CDR2 is FQNEAQ. The CDR3 protein is CASSFPATGATDTQYF. The CDR3 nucleotides read TGTGCCAGCAGCTTTCCAGCGACAGGGGCCACAGATACGCAGTATTTT.

This sequence joins TRBV6-4 and TRBJ2-3; 8 bases align to TRBD2. Germline CDR1 reads MRHNA; CDR2 reads SNTAGT. V lost 4 bases to trimming and J lost 0 bases; unmatched junction nucleotides: 3. This CDR3 spans 15 amino acids. The DNA of the CDR3 is TGTGCCAGCAGTGTAGTAGCGGGAAGCACAGATACGCAGTATTTT. Translation gives CASSVVAGSTDTQYF.

The chain couples TRBV9 to TRBJ1-1, with D perhaps TRBD1 (5 bases). From germline, CDR1 is SGDLS and CDR2 YYNGEE. V was trimmed by 6 bases and J by 2 bases, leaving 20 bases between them. This CDR3 is 16 amino acids long. The CDR3 sequence is CASTLGDPTGNTEAFF. The CDR3 coding sequence is TGTGCCAGCACCCTAGGGGATCCTACTGGAAACACTGAAGCTTTCTTT.

The chain combines TRBV11-1 with TRBJ2-4; tentatively, D is TRBD1 (6 bases). This CDR3 is built from 18 residues. The germline V gene encodes CDR1 SGHAT and CDR2 FQDESV (reference sequence). V lost 4 bases and J 0 bases, leaving 19 bases between the germline ends. This CDR3 is CASSSLVGTYPAKNIQYF. The CDR3 DNA reads as TGTGCCAGCAGCTCCTTAGTTGGGACATACCCAGCCAAAAACATTCAGTACTTC.

The CDR3 sequence is CASRSDIATSGGLRAYNEQFF. CDR3 nucleotide sequence: TGCGCCAGCAGAAGTGATATAGCGACTAGCGGGGGGCTCCGAGCTTACAATGAGCAGTTCTTC. The chain links TRBV5-1 to TRBJ2-1, with TRBD2 matching over 13 bases. Losses at the gene ends were 5 bases for V and 4 bases for J; bases not matched to a gene: 21. This CDR3 is 21 amino acids long. Per the germline V gene, CDR1 is SGHRS and CDR2 is YFSETQ.

The V call is TRBV5-1, the J call TRBJ2-1; 15 positions match TRBD2. Germline CDR1 reads SGHRS; CDR2 reads YFSETQ. The V gene end was trimmed by 3 bases and the J gene end by 8 bases; junction bases not matched to a gene: 3. CDR3 length: 15 amino acids. The CDR3 is CASSWTSGGADEQFF. In nucleotides, the CDR3 is TGCGCCAGCAGCTGGACTAGCGGGGGGGCTGATGAGCAGTTCTTC.

The chain uses TRBV6-4 and TRBJ2-3; the match to TRBD2 covers 12 bases. The CDR3 runs 14 residues. Germline CDR1 reads MRHNA; CDR2 reads SNTAGT. Trimming at V came to 5 bases and at J to 4 bases, leaving 1 base not matched to a gene. Here the CDR3 reads CASSRLAGADTQYF. CDR3 sequence (DNA): TGTGCCAGCAGTCGACTAGCGGGGGCAGATACGCAGTATTTT.

This sequence joins TRBV29-1 and TRBJ1-4, with D unresolved. V was pared by 6 bases and J by 4 bases, with 6 bases between. Germline CDR1 is SQVTM and CDR2 is ANQGSEA. The CDR3 extends over 11 amino acids. The CDR3 loop is CSVFSNEKLFF. As DNA, the CDR3 is TGCAGCGTATTCAGTAATGAAAAACTGTTTTTT.

The chain joins TRBV30 to TRBJ2-2; 12 nucleotides line up with TRBD2. J lost 6 bases, V lost 8 bases, and 10 bases had no gene match. Germline values: CDR1 GTSNPN, CDR2 SVGIG (reference sequence). The CDR3 is made up of 15 amino acids. CDR3 nucleotide sequence: TGTGCCAGAAAACTAGCGGGGGGCTCCGCCGGGGAGCTGTTTTTT. This encodes CARKLAGGSAGELFF.

J is TRBJ2-7 and V is TRBV6-5, with TRBD1 identical over 10 bases. J lost 6 bases, V lost 4 bases, and 9 bases had no gene match. CDR1 and CDR2 (germline): MNHEY, SVGAGI. The CDR3 consists of 15 residues. CDR3 nucleotide sequence: TGTGCCAGCAGTTTCGTAGGGACAGGGGTAGGCGAGCAGTACTTC. It translates to CASSFVGTGVGEQYF.

The chain has TRBV6-1 and TRBJ2-6; D is perhaps TRBD1 (5 bases). The germline V gene encodes CDR1 MNHNS and CDR2 SASEGT. This CDR3 has 16 residues. With 1 base removed from V and 1 base from J, the gap between germline ends came to 8 bases. The CDR3, as DNA: TGTGCCAGCAGTGAAGGCCCAGGGTCTGGGGCCAACGTCCTGACTTTC. Protein product: CASSEGPGSGANVLTF.

The CDR3 is CASSYGGSNEKLFF. As DNA, the CDR3 is TGTGCCAGCAGCTATGGTGGCAGTAATGAAAAACTGTTTTTT. The V gene is TRBV5-4, the J gene TRBJ1-4, with D hard to call. CDR3 size: 14 residues. Germline CDR1 and CDR2: SGHNT and YYREEE (reference sequence). Trimming removed 3 bases at V and 4 bases at J, with 10 bases between.

By frequency in the sample, this clone is large. The chain combines TRBV9 with TRBJ1-6, with TRBD1 matching 7 bases. Per the germline V gene, CDR1 is SGDLS and CDR2 is YYNGEE. V trimming: 4 bases; J trimming: 4 bases; junction bases outside the gene matches: 14. This CDR3 region has 18 residues. The chain's CDR3 is CASSPEGVPGQYNSPLHF. CDR3 bases: TGTGCCAGCAGCCCAGAAGGGGTTCCGGGACAGTATAATTCACCCCTCCACTTT.

The CDR3 loop is CASSTRGGLAKNIQYF. For the CDR3, the DNA is TGTGCCAGCAGTACGCGCGGGGGCCTAGCCAAAAACATTCAGTACTTC. The genes are TRBV27 and TRBJ2-4, with D maybe TRBD2 (7 bases). Between the trimmed V and J ends, which lost 5 bases and 0 bases, there was a span of 14 bases. The CDR3 is made up of 16 amino acids. Germline loops: CDR1 MNHEY, CDR2 SMNVEV (reference sequence).

The chain recombines TRBV6-6 with TRBJ1-4; D possibly corresponds to TRBD1 (6 bases). The germline V and J ends were trimmed by 2 bases and 3 bases, with 13 bases remaining between them. Germline loops: CDR1 MNHNY, CDR2 SVGAGI (reference sequence). This CDR3 spans 16 amino acids. CDR3 coding DNA: TGTGCCAGCAGTTACAGGACAGACAACCCTAATGAAAAACTGTTTTTT. This translates into CASSYRTDNPNEKLFF.

The gene calls are TRBV7-8 and TRBJ2-7; 8 bases fit TRBD2. The trim removed 5 bases at V and 6 bases at J, leaving 12 bases unmatched. The CDR3 spans 15 residues. CDR1 and CDR2 (germline): SGHVS, FQNEAQ. CDR3 residues: CASSRSGGTRGEQYF. The CDR3 region has the DNA TGTGCCAGCAGCCGCTCGGGAGGGACTAGAGGCGAGCAGTACTTC.